These 9 T cell receptor beta chains came from one sample sequenced in a study of T cells in tuberculosis. Measured with immunoSEQ multiplex PCR; TCRdb has only the in-frame clones, and not every one. The sample includes fewer than 30,000 clones, 85% to 95% seen only once; the top ten take around 4.9%. The source material was PBMCs. The receptor set was obtained from a donor aged 10 to 29 with latent tuberculosis or without tuberculosis infection.

The chain joins TRBV7-2 to TRBJ1-1; 7 nucleotides match TRBD1. J lost 9 bases, V lost 2 bases, and 9 bases had no gene match. The germline CDR1 and CDR2 sequences are SGHTA and FQGNSA. This CDR3 contains 14 residues. The CDR3 bases are TGTGCCAGCAGCTTACAACCGACAGGGAGTAAAGCTTTCTTT. As protein: CASSLQPTGSKAFF.

J is TRBJ1-2 and V is TRBV6-1; D remains ambiguous. In germline, CDR1 is MNHNS, CDR2 SASEGT. Between the trimmed V and J ends, which lost 0 bases and 2 bases, there was a span of 7 bases. The CDR3 is 14 amino acids. The CDR3 loop is CASSEAPRNYGYTF. The CDR3 DNA follows: TGTGCCAGCAGTGAAGCCCCCAGAAACTATGGCTACACCTTC.

The V call is TRBV15, the J call TRBJ2-6; D perhaps matches TRBD1 (6 bases). The germline gives CDR1 LNHNV, CDR2 YYDKDF (reference sequence). V gave up 0 bases and J gave up 0 bases, with 9 bases separating them. The CDR3 has 17 amino acids. As DNA, the CDR3 is TGTGCCACCAGCAGAGATGGGGACAACTCTGGGGCCAACGTCCTGACTTTC. Translation: CATSRDGDNSGANVLTF.

The rearrangement links TRBV25-1 to TRBJ2-3; 9 bases match TRBD2. Trimming cost V 2 bases and J 6 bases; bases outside gene matches: 12. The CDR3 loop spans 17 amino acids. The germline gives CDR1 MGHDK, CDR2 SYGVNS. The CDR3 is CASSEPAGTSSRDTQYF. Written as DNA, the CDR3 is TGTGCCAGCAGTGAACCTGCCGGGACTAGCTCCCGCGATACGCAGTATTTT.

The V gene is TRBV13, the J gene TRBJ2-1; 7 bases match TRBD1. CDR3 size: 16 residues. Germline V gives CDR1 PRHDT, CDR2 FYEKMQ (reference sequence). V lost 2 bases to trimming and J lost 7 bases; unmatched junction nucleotides: 11. CDR3 in amino acids: CASSLLVGGLRNEQFF. The DNA for the CDR3 is TGTGCCAGCAGCTTACTTGTAGGGGGCTTAAGGAATGAGCAGTTCTTC.

The J gene is TRBJ1-1, the V gene TRBV5-6; 7 nucleotides align to TRBD1. Germline V lookup: CDR1 SGHDT, CDR2 YYEEEE. CDR3 size: 15 residues. Trimming removed 0 bases from V and 3 bases from J; junction bases left unmatched: 5. The CDR3 protein is CASSLAGQLYTEAFF. CDR3 DNA sequence: TGTGCCAGCAGCTTGGCGGGACAGCTATACACTGAAGCTTTCTTT.

The count of this clone is one. The V call is TRBV5-6, the J call TRBJ1-1; tentatively, D is TRBD1 (5 bases). The ends were cut back, 4 bases at V and 5 bases at J, with 15 bases in the middle. The CDR3 sequence is 14 residues long. CDR1 and CDR2 (germline): SGHDT, YYEEEE. CDR3 coding DNA: TGTGCCAGCAGCCCGTACCAGGGTGCAACTGAAGCTTTCTTT. This gives the protein CASSPYQGATEAFF.

This clone was seen a few times. The chain has TRBV5-1 and TRBJ2-3, with 14 bases aligning to TRBD2. V gave up 6 bases and J gave up 5 bases; unmatched junction bases: 8. There are 16 residues in the CDR3. Germline V CDR1 and CDR2: SGHRS, YFSETQ. The CDR3 bases are TGCGCCAGCAAAACCGGGACTAGCGGGGGAGGAGATACGCAGTATTTT. This sequence encodes CASKTGTSGGGDTQYF.

This chain connects TRBV7-9 to TRBJ1-6; 9 bases are shared with TRBD1. Germline V gives CDR1 SEHNR, CDR2 FQNEAQ (reference sequence). V lost 3 bases, J lost 7 bases, and 4 bases stayed unmatched. The CDR3 consists of 15 residues. CDR3 residues: CASSFLTGGNSPLHF. The CDR3 DNA reads TGTGCCAGCAGCTTTTTGACAGGGGGAAATTCACCCCTCCACTTT.